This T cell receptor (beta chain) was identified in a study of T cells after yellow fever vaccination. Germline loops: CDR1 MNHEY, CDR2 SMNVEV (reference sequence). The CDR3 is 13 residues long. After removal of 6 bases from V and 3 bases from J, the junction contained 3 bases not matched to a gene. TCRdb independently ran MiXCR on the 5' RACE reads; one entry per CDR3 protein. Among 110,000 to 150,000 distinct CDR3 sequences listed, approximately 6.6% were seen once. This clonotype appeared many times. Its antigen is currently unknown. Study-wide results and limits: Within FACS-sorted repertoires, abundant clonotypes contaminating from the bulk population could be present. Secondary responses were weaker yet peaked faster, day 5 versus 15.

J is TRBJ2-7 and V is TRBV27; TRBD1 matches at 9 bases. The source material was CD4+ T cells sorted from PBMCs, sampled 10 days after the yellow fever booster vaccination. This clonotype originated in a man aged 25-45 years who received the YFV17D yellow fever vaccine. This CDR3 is CASRRDRVYEQYF. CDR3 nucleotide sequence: TGTGCCAGCAGAAGGGACAGGGTCTACGAGCAGTACTTC.